This T cell receptor (beta chain) was retrieved from a study of blood T cell repertoires in COVID-19. Methods used by the authors: Amplification with reference gene primers provided the estimates of nucleated cell counts. Profiling relied on immunoSEQ multiplex PCR, and the TCRdb table lists in-frame clones only, not all of them. V and J calls and clone size come straight from that table; D and trimming were deduced from the DNA. The repertoire holds 70,000 or so clones, with around 91% as singletons. V trimming: 6 bases; J trimming: 9 bases; junction bases outside the gene matches: 8. Germline V gene sequence: CDR1 SGHAT, CDR2 FQNNGV. The CDR3 totals 13 residues.

The source is a human donor in a cohort sampled during active COVID-19. The chain uses TRBV11-2 and TRBJ2-7, with 10 positions matching TRBD1. The sample comprised peripheral blood. CDR3 sequence: CASRTGTGDVQYF. For the CDR3, the DNA is TGTGCCAGCAGAACCGGGACAGGGGACGTGCAGTACTTC.